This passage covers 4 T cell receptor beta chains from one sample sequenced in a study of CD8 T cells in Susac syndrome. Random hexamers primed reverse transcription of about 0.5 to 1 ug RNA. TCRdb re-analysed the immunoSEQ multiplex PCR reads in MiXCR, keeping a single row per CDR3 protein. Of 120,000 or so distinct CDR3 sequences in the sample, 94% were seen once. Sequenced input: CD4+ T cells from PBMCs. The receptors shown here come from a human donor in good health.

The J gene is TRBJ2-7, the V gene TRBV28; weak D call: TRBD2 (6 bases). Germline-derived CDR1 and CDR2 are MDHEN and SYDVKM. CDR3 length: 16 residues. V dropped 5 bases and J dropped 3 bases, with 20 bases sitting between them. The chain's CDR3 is CASSTLGGGGYYEQYF. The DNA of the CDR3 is TGTGCCAGCAGTACGTTGGGGGGTGGCGGCTACTACGAGCAGTACTTC.

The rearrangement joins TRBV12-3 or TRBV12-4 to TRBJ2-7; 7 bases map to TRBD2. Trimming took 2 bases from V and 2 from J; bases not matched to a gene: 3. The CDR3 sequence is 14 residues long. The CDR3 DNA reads TGTGCCAGCAGTTTATGGCTAGCGGCCTACGAGCAGTACTTC. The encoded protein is CASSLWLAAYEQYF.

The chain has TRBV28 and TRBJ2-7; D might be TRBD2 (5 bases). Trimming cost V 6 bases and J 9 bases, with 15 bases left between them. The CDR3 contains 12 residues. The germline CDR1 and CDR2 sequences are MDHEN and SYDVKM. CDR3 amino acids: CASSSPYEGQYF. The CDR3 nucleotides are TGTGCCAGCAGCTCGCCCTACGAGGGGCAGTACTTC.

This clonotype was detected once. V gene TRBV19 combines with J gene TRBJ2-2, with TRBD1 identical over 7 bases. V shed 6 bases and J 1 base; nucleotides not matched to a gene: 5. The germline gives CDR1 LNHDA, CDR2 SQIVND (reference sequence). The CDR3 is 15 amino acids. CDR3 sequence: CASSRDSWNTGELFF. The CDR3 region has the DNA TGTGCCAGTAGCAGGGACAGCTGGAACACCGGGGAGCTGTTTTTT.